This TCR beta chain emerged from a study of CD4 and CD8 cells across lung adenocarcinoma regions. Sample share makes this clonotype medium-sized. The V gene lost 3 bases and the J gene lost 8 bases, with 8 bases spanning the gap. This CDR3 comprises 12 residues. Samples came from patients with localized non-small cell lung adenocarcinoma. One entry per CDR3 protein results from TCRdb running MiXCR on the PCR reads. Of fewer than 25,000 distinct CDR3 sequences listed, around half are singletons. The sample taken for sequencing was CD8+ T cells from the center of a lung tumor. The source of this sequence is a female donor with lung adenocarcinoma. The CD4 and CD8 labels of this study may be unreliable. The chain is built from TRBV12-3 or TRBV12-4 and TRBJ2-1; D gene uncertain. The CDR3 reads CASSFNTDEQFF. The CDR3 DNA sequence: TGTGCCAGCAGTTTTAATACAGATGAGCAGTTCTTC.